A single sample gave rise to the 5 T cell receptor beta chains below, sequenced in a study of blood T cell repertoires in COVID-19. The protocol was immunoSEQ multiplex PCR, while the TCRdb copy is restricted to in-frame clones and leaves out a portion. Of 150,000 to 200,000 clones in the sample, about four fifths were seen once. Input material: peripheral blood. These receptors were collected from a man between 60 and 70 years old with active or convalescent COVID-19.

This clone was observed a few times. The gene calls are TRBV29-1 and TRBJ2-3; TRBD2 agrees at 10 bases. CDR3 length: 18 amino acids. The germline CDR1 and CDR2 sequences are SQVTM and ANQGSEA. V was pared by 4 bases and J by 3 bases, with 16 bases of the junction left unmatched. The CDR3, as DNA: TGCAGCGTTGCCGGGCTAGCGGGGGTTGGTGTTCGAACAGATACGCAGTATTTT. This gives the protein CSVAGLAGVGVRTDTQYF.

This clone appeared a few times. The gene calls are TRBV24-1 and TRBJ1-2, with 7 bases fitting TRBD1. Per the germline V gene, CDR1 is KGHDR and CDR2 is SFDVKD. With V trimmed by 6 bases and J by 4 bases, 7 bases remained unmatched. There are 14 residues in the CDR3. The CDR3 sequence: CATSRDSSPYGYTF. CDR3 coding DNA: TGTGCCACCAGTAGGGACAGTTCACCCTATGGCTACACCTTC.

This chain links TRBV10-3 with TRBJ1-5; TRBD1 aligns across 7 bases. This CDR3 has 15 amino acids. Germline values: CDR1 ENHRY, CDR2 SYGVKD. After removal of 3 bases from V and 3 bases from J, the junction contained 5 bases not matched to a gene. CDR3 DNA sequence: TGTGCCATCAGTGATTCAGGGGGGCCCAATCAGCCCCAGCATTTT. Amino acids: CAISDSGGPNQPQHF.

In DNA, the CDR3 is TGTGCCAGCAGCCACGACAGGGGATATGGCTACACCTTC. Translation gives CASSHDRGYGYTF. The chain employs TRBV16 and TRBJ1-2, with TRBD1 identical over 8 bases. Germline CDR1 KGHSY, CDR2 FQNENV. Trimming removed 3 bases from V and 5 bases from J; junction bases left unmatched: 2. There are 13 residues in the CDR3.

This chain uses TRBV16 with TRBJ2-1; D gene uncertain. Trimming removed 8 bases at V and 0 bases at J, with 17 bases between. Germline CDR1 reads KGHSY; CDR2 reads FQNENV. This CDR3 region has 16 residues. CDR3 amino acids: CASRTPTRPSYNEQFF. The CDR3 nucleotides read TGTGCCAGCCGTACTCCGACTCGTCCCTCCTACAATGAGCAGTTCTTC.